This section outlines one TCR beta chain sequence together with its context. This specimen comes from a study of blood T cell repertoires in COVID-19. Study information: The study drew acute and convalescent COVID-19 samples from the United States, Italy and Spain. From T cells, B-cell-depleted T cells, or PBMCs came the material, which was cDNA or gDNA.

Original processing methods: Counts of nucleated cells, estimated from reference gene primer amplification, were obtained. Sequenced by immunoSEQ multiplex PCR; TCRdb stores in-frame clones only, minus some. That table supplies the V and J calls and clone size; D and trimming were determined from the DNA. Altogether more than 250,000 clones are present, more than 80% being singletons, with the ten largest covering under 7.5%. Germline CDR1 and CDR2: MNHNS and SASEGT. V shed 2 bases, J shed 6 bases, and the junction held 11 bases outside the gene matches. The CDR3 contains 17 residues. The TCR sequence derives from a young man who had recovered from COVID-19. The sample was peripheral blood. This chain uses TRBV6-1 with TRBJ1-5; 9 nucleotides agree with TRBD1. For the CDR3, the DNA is TGTGCCAGCAGTGAATTTGGGACAGGGTATGGAATTCAGCCCCAGCATTTT. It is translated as CASSEFGTGYGIQPQHF.